A single sample is the source of the 20 T cell receptor beta chains below, sequenced in a study of OX40 agonist ivuxolimab in advanced cancers. Sequenced by immunoSEQ multiplex PCR; TCRdb stores in-frame clones only, minus some. This table holds around 50,000 clones, roughly 79% found once. The specimen comprised CD4+ or CD8+ T cells sorted from blood, sampled in a trial of the OX40 agonist ivuxolimab. The receptors were sampled from an adult with an advanced solid tumor such as melanoma, head and neck, liver or kidney cancer.

The chain employs TRBV14 and TRBJ2-5, with TRBD2 identical over 10 bases. The V and J ends lost 1 base and 3 bases, in that order; junction bases with no gene match: 8. The V gene's germline CDR1 is SGHDN and CDR2 FVKESK. The CDR3 contains 17 residues. The CDR3 nucleotides read TGTGCCAGCAGCCAAGGGCCTAGCGGGAGACCTAAAGAGACCCAGTACTTC. The encoded protein is CASSQGPSGRPKETQYF.

This chain links TRBV21-1 with TRBJ1-5; the table's D gene call, TRBD1, was not cross checked with the DNA. TRBV21-1 is shown as a pseudogene. The CDR3 extends over 14 amino acids. CDR3 DNA sequence: TGTGCCAGCCCCAGGACAAGCCTCGGATATCCCCAGCATTTT. Translation: CASPRTSLGYPQHF.

The chain combines TRBV7-7 with TRBJ1-1; no clear D gene. This CDR3 spans 14 amino acids. Trimming left V 5 bases short and J 6 bases short, with 16 bases between. Germline loops: CDR1 SSHAT, CDR2 FNYEAQ (reference sequence). CDR3 DNA: TGTGCCAGCAGCCCTTTATCCCCGCAAGCTGAAGCTTTCTTT. Amino acids: CASSPLSPQAEAFF.

J is TRBJ2-5 and V is TRBV9; TRBD2 is a possible D gene (5 bases). The J call may be mistaken, given a closer DNA end match to TRBJ2-7. The germline V gene encodes CDR1 SGDLS and CDR2 YYNGEE. The CDR3 loop spans 15 amino acids. The CDR3 region is CASSPSTGESYEQYF. Here the CDR3 DNA reads TGTGCCAGCAGCCCCAGTACCGGGGAGTCCTACGAGCAGTACTTC.

The V gene is TRBV6-1, the J gene TRBJ2-7; the match to TRBD2 covers 12 bases. This CDR3 comprises 14 residues. Germline V gene data show CDR1 as MNHNS and CDR2 as SASEGT. Unmatched junction bases numbered 3, after V lost 6 bases and J lost 3 bases. The CDR3 loop reads CASRTSGRGYEQYF. The CDR3 bases are TGTGCCAGCAGGACTAGCGGGAGAGGCTACGAGCAGTACTTC.

CDR3 loop: CASSWTSGKFNEQFF. The CDR3 nucleotides read TGTGCCAGCAGCTGGACTAGCGGGAAATTCAATGAGCAGTTCTTC. This chain uses TRBV11-2 with TRBJ2-1; 12 nucleotides align to TRBD2. The germline gives CDR1 SGHAT, CDR2 FQNNGV. This CDR3 comprises 15 residues. Trimming cost V 4 bases and J 6 bases; bases outside gene matches: 4. Using reference TRBV11-2 and TRBJ2-1 for the parts outside the CDR3, the full variable domain is EAGVAQSPRYKIIEKRQSVAFWCNPISGHATLYWYQQILGQGPKLLIQFQNNGVVDDSQLPKDRFSAERLKGVDSTLKIQPAKLEDSAVYLCASSWTSGKFNEQFFGPGTRLTVL.

V usage is TRBV29-1 and J usage is TRBJ2-5, with 8 bases matching TRBD2. Germline lookup yields CDR1 SQVTM and CDR2 ANQGSEA. The CDR3 spans 12 residues. Unmatched junction bases numbered 4, after V lost 5 bases and J lost 5 bases. DNA of the CDR3: TGCAGCGTTCAACCGGGAGGGGAGACCCAGTACTTC. Translation gives CSVQPGGETQYF.

V is TRBV2 and J is TRBJ2-7, with TRBD2 matching 12 bases. The germline CDR1 and CDR2 sequences are SNHLY and FYNNEI. J lost 4 bases, V lost 8 bases, and 9 bases had no gene match. This CDR3 is 15 amino acids long. Written as DNA, the CDR3 is TGTGCCAGCGGAACTCCTAGCGGGAGGGGATACGAGCAGTACTTC. Translated, it gives CASGTPSGRGYEQYF.

The chain employs TRBV10-3 and TRBJ2-7; weak D call: TRBD2 (6 bases). Trimming took off 10 bases at V and 6 bases at J, with 31 bases between the two ends. This CDR3 comprises 17 residues. CDR1 and CDR2 from the germline V gene are ENHRY and SYGVKD. DNA of the CDR3: TGTGCCACCAGGAAGGGACTTCTACGAAAACAGGAGAGCGAGCAGTACTTC. Translation gives CATRKGLLRKQESEQYF.

The chain couples TRBV5-6 to TRBJ1-2; D unresolved. The germline gives CDR1 SGHDT, CDR2 YYEEEE. The CDR3 sequence is 13 residues long. Deletions cut 4 bases from V and 4 bases from J, with 11 bases between. DNA for the CDR3: TGTGCCAGCAGCCTCATTGGGGTCTATGGCTACACCTTC. It is translated as CASSLIGVYGYTF.

This rearrangement joins TRBV5-4 to TRBJ1-1; no clear D. This CDR3 spans 15 amino acids. V was trimmed by 1 base and J by 3 bases, leaving 13 bases between them. Germline CDR1 SGHNT, CDR2 YYREEE (reference sequence). CDR3 loop: CASSLLALSHTEAFF. The DNA for the CDR3 is TGTGCCAGCAGCTTGCTGGCCCTTTCCCACACTGAAGCTTTCTTT. The whole variable domain, remainder taken from reference TRBV5-4 and TRBJ1-1, is ETGVTQSPTHLIKTRGQQVTLRCSSQSGHNTVSWYQQALGQGPQFIFQYYREEENGRGNFPPRFSGLQFPNYSSELNVNALELDDSALYLCASSLLALSHTEAFFGQGTRLTVV.

The V and J genes are TRBV9 and TRBJ2-3; 10 bases map to TRBD2. There are 15 residues in the CDR3. The germline CDR1 and CDR2 sequences are SGDLS and YYNGEE. V gave up 5 bases and J gave up 6 bases; unmatched junction bases: 9. CDR3 sequence (DNA): TGTGCCAGCAGGCGAGCGGGAGGGAGGATGGATACGCAGTATTTT. It encodes CASRRAGGRMDTQYF.

V usage is TRBV10-3 and J usage is TRBJ1-2; D is unresolved. The ends were cut back, 0 bases at V and 11 bases at J, with 13 bases in the middle. CDR3 length equals 13 residues. Germline CDR1 ENHRY, CDR2 SYGVKD. CDR3 residues: CAISESSRIGYTF. Here the CDR3 DNA reads TGTGCCATCAGTGAGTCCAGTAGAATAGGATACACCTTC.

The V call is TRBV7-9, the J call TRBJ1-5, with a possible D match to TRBD1 (5 bases). The CDR3 loop spans 12 amino acids. V was clipped by 4 bases and J by 6 bases, with 7 bases between them. In germline, CDR1 is SEHNR, CDR2 FQNEAQ (reference sequence). The CDR3 spells CASSSGIQPQHF. Written as DNA, the CDR3 is TGTGCCAGCAGCTCAGGGATTCAGCCCCAGCATTTT. Filled out from reference TRBV7-9 and TRBJ1-5, the complete variable domain reads DTGVSQNPRHKITKRGQNVTFRCDPISEHNRLYWYRQTLGQGPEFLTYFQNEAQLEKSRLLSDRFSAERPKGSFSTLEIQRTEQGDSAMYLCASSSGIQPQHFGDGTRLSIL.

This chain connects TRBV2 to TRBJ2-6, with D unresolved. Trimming took off 4 bases at V and 3 bases at J, with 7 bases between the two ends. The V gene's germline CDR1 is SNHLY and CDR2 FYNNEI. This CDR3 spans 14 amino acids. CDR3 in amino acids: CASSALGGANVLTF. CDR3 sequence (DNA): TGTGCCAGCAGTGCCCTTGGTGGGGCCAACGTCCTGACTTTC.

J is TRBJ2-1 and V is TRBV10-1; D ambiguous. CDR3 length: 13 residues. With 8 bases removed from V and 7 bases from J, the gap between germline ends came to 15 bases. Germline CDR1 and CDR2: WNHNN and SYGVQD (reference sequence). This CDR3 is CASQPPGENEQFF. CDR3 bases: TGCGCCAGCCAACCCCCCGGAGAGAATGAGCAGTTCTTC.

V is TRBV7-6 and J is TRBJ1-1; 7 positions agree with TRBD1. The germline V gene has CDR1 SGHVS and CDR2 FNYEAQ. This CDR3 is 14 amino acids long. J was trimmed by 1 base and V by 5 bases; bases with no gene match: 4. CDR3 protein: CASSAYRGNTEAFF. The CDR3 bases are TGTGCCAGCAGCGCCTACAGGGGGAACACTGAAGCTTTCTTT.

This chain uses TRBV7-9 with TRBJ2-3; D may be TRBD1 or TRBD2 (7 bases each). Germline-derived CDR1 and CDR2 are SEHNR and FQNEAQ (reference sequence). CDR3 length equals 15 residues. Trimming removed 5 bases from V and 4 bases from J, with 16 bases in between. The CDR3 region is CASSTRQGGADTQYF. CDR3 DNA: TGTGCCAGCAGCACGCGACAGGGAGGGGCAGATACGCAGTATTTT. The whole variable domain, remainder taken from reference TRBV7-9 and TRBJ2-3, is DTGVSQNPRHKITKRGQNVTFRCDPISEHNRLYWYRQTLGQGPEFLTYFQNEAQLEKSRLLSDRFSAERPKGSFSTLEIQRTEQGDSAMYLCASSTRQGGADTQYFGPGTRLTVL.

CDR3 region: CASSLQGSGNTIYF. For the CDR3, the DNA is TGTGCCAGCAGCTTGCAGGGCTCTGGAAACACCATATATTTT. This chain connects TRBV5-5 to TRBJ1-3; possibly TRBD1 for D (5 bases). The germline V gene has CDR1 SGHKS and CDR2 YYEKEE (reference sequence). The length of the CDR3 is 14 residues. V dropped 1 base and J dropped 0 bases, with 5 bases sitting between them.

The chain combines TRBV28 with TRBJ1-4, with TRBD1 as a possible D gene (5 bases). The CDR3 sequence is 14 residues long. CDR1 MDHEN and CDR2 SYDVKM come from the germline V gene. The V gene lost 8 bases and the J gene lost 7 bases, with 17 bases spanning the gap. This chain's CDR3 is CASVSGLRFEKLFF. The CDR3 nucleotides are TGTGCCAGCGTTTCGGGGCTCCGTTTTGAAAAACTGTTTTTT.